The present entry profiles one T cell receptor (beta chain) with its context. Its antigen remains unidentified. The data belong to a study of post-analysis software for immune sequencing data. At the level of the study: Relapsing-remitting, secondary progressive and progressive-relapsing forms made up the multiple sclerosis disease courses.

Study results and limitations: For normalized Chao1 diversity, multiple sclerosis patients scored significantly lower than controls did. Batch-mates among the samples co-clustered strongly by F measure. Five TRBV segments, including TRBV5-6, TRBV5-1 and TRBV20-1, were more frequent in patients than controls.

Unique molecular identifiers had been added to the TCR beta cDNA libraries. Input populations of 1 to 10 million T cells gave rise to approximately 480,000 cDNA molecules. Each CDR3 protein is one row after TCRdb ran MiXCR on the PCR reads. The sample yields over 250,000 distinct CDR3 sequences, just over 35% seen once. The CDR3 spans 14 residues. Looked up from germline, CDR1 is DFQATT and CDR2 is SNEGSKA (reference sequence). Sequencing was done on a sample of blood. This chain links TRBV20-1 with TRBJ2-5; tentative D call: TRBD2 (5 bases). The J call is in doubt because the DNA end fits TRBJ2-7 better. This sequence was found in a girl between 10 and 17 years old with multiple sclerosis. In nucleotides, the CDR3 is TGCAGTGCTACGAGCGGTCTAGCTGTCTACGAGCAGTACTTC. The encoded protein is CSATSGLAVYEQYF.